This T cell receptor (beta chain) comes out of a study of T-cell memory formation after mild COVID-19. Each CDR3 protein gets one entry after TCRdb re-called the 5' RACE reads with MiXCR. Seen here are about 270,000 distinct CDR3 sequences, around 15% observed once, and the top ten hold 20% to 25%. This clonotype was detected a few times. Its antigen is unknown. Germline CDR1 reads MDHEN; CDR2 reads SYDVKM. This CDR3 comprises 14 residues. The trim removed 6 bases at V and 3 bases at J, leaving 8 bases unmatched. Study outcomes and limitations: From day 15 to 85, contracting clones were balanced between CD4 and CD8, whereas later expanders leaned toward CD4+. A subset of responding clones appeared in pre-infection memory, suggesting cross-reactive memory joined.

Material: PBMCs or a T cell subset sorted from them (not recorded which). The rearrangement joins TRBV28 to TRBJ2-7; 7 nucleotides match TRBD1. This sequence originates from a man between 18 and 29 years old who had mild COVID-19 (a few samples of this study predate the infection). Cell type and time point are not known. For the CDR3, the DNA is TGTGCCAGCAGACTTGCCGGGACAGACTACGAGCAGTACGTC. This translates into CASRLAGTDYEQYV.